This TCR beta chain comes out of a study of monozygotic twins with inflammatory bowel disease. CDR1 is SGHTA and CDR2 is FQGTGA in the germline V gene. The CDR3 sequence is 14 residues long. Study-level points and caveats: No detectable difference in repertoire similarity separated concordant from discordant twins, possibly as a result of limited power. IBD-affected twins scored below their healthy co-twins in TCRbeta diversity (inverse Simpson).

As concerns this clonotype: Its antigen is unknown.

For both chains, the TCRalpha and TCRbeta cDNA went through two nested PCRs of approximately 16 and 9 cycles. TCRdb reprocessed the 5' RACE reads and keeps a single row for each CDR3 protein, giving no DNA. Its table records some 130,000 distinct CDR3 sequences. J is TRBJ2-2 and V is TRBV7-3. The sample comprised blood. The clonotype was recovered from a human donor with ulcerative colitis or Crohn's disease, or a healthy co-twin of an affected twin (not recorded which). CDR3 region: CASSLTGNTGELFF.